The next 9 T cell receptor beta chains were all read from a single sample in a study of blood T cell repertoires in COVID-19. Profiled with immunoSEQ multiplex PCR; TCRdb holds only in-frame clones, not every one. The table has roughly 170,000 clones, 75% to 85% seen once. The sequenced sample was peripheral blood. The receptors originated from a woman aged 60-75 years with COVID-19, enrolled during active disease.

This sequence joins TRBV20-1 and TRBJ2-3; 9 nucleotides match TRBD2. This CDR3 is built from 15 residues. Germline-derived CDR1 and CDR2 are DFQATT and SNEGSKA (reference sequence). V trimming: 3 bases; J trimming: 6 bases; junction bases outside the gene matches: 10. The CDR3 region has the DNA TGCAGTGCTAGTCCGGTAGCGGGGGCAAGGGATACGCAGTATTTT. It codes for CSASPVAGARDTQYF.

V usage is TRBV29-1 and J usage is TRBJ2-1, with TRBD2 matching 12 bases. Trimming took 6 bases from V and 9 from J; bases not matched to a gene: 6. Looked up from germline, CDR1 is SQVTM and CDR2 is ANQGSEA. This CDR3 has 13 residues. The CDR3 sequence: CSVRTSGIGEQFF. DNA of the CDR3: TGCAGCGTCCGGACTAGCGGGATTGGTGAGCAGTTCTTC.

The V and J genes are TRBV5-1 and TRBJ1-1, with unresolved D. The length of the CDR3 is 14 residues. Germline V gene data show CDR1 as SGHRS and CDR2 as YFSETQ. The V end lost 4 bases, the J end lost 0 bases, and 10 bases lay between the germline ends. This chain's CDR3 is CASSQEFMNTEAFF. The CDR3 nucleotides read TGCGCCAGCAGCCAAGAGTTCATGAACACTGAAGCTTTCTTT.

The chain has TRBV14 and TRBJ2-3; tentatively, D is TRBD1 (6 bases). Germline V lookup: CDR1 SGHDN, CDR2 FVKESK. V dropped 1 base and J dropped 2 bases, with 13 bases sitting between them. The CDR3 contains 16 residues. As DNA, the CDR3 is TGTGCCAGCAGCCAAGGTCTGGGGGCATTCACAGATACGCAGTATTTT. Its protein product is CASSQGLGAFTDTQYF. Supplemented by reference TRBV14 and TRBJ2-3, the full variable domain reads EAGVTQFPSHSVIEKGQTVTLRCDPISGHDNLYWYRRVMGKEIKFLLHFVKESKQDESGMPNNRFLAERTGGTYSTLKVQPAELEDSGVYFCASSQGLGAFTDTQYFGPGTRLTVL.

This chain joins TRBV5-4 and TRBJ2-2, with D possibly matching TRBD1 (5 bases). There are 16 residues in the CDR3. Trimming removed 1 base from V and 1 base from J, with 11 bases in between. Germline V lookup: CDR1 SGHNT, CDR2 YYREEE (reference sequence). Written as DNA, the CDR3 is TGTGCCAGCAGCTTGTCCCGGACAAGGAACACCGGGGAGCTGTTTTTT. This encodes CASSLSRTRNTGELFF.

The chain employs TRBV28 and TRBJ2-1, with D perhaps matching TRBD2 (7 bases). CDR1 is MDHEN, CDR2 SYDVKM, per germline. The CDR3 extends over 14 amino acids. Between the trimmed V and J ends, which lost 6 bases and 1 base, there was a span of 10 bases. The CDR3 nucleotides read TGTGCCAGCAGAAGGGGGGGGTCCTACAATGAGCAGTTCTTC. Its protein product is CASRRGGSYNEQFF.

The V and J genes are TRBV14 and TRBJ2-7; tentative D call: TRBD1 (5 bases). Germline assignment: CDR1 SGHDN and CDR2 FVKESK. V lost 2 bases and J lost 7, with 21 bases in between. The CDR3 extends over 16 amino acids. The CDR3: CASSQRRQLGPEEQYF. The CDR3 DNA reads TGTGCCAGCAGCCAACGGAGACAGCTAGGGCCCGAGGAGCAGTACTTC.

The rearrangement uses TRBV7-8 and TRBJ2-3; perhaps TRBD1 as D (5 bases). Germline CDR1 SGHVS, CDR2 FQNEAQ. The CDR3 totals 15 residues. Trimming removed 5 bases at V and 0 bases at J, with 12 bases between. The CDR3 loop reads CASSPSRGSTDTQYF. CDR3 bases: TGTGCCAGCAGCCCCAGTAGGGGTAGCACAGATACGCAGTATTTT.

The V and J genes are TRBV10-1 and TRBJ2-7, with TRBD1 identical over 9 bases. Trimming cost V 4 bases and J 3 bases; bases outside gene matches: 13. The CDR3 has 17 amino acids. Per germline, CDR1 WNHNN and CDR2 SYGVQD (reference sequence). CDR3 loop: CASSARDREDLCYEQYV. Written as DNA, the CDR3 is TGCGCCAGCAGTGCCAGGGACAGGGAGGATCTTTGCTACGAGCAGTACGTC.